Below, 16 T cell receptor beta chains from the same sample are listed, as sequenced in a study of T cells in Graves' hyperthyroidism and ophthalmopathy. From RNA transcripts, TCR beta CDR3 regions were amplified. The HTBI primer set was used in a first-round RT-PCR of the TCR CDR3. TCRdb recomputed calls from the multiplex PCR reads with MiXCR, one row per CDR3 protein. Of approximately 600,000 distinct CDR3 sequences in the sample, approximately 15% were seen once. Input material: blood. The source of these receptors is a woman in her 30s with Graves' hyperthyroidism that later progressed to Graves' ophthalmopathy.

This clonotype was seen ten or more times. The V gene is TRBV27, the J gene TRBJ1-1; D is undetermined. Between the trimmed V and J ends, which lost 2 bases and 3 bases, there was a span of 10 bases. Germline CDR1 MNHEY, CDR2 SMNVEV (reference sequence). This CDR3 is built from 14 residues. Here the CDR3 DNA reads TGTGCCAGCAGTTTAAGATGGAGGGACACTGAAGCTTTCTTT. It yields the protein CASSLRWRDTEAFF.

This clonotype was seen a handful of times. The rearrangement uses TRBV11-3 and TRBJ2-1, with no clear D. The CDR3 is 14 residues long. V was clipped by 7 bases and J by 3 bases, with 13 bases between them. Germline V gene lookup returns CDR1 SGHNT and CDR2 YENEEA. The CDR3 region has the DNA TGTGCCAGCAAAAGGCCGGTAGGCTACAATGAGCAGTTCTTC. Translating it yields CASKRPVGYNEQFF.

This clonotype was seen many times. The chain has TRBV28 and TRBJ1-1; D unclear. The CDR3 is 16 residues long. Germline assignment: CDR1 MDHEN and CDR2 SYDVKM. V was trimmed by 8 bases and J by 1 base, leaving 20 bases between them. CDR3 in amino acids: CASGVSPLGANTEAFF. As DNA, the CDR3 is TGTGCCAGCGGGGTGTCCCCGTTAGGCGCGAACACTGAAGCTTTCTTT.

This clonotype was found a few times. This chain connects TRBV3-1 to TRBJ2-7, with TRBD2 as a possible D gene (6 bases). CDR3 length: 13 amino acids. The germline V gene encodes CDR1 LGHDT and CDR2 YNNKEL (reference sequence). Between the trimmed V and J ends, which lost 0 bases and 6 bases, there was a span of 9 bases. The CDR3 region is CASSQEGGTEQYF. DNA for the CDR3: TGTGCCAGCAGCCAAGAGGGCGGGACCGAGCAGTACTTC.

This clonotype was counted many times. The chain combines TRBV12-5 with TRBJ1-5; 9 nucleotides match TRBD1. The length of the CDR3 is 15 residues. In germline, CDR1 is LGHNT, CDR2 FRNRAP. The trim removed 6 bases at V and 4 bases at J, leaving 7 bases unmatched. The CDR3 DNA reads TGTGCTAGTGGCCCATCCGGGACAGGGAATCAGCCCCAGCATTTT. It yields the protein CASGPSGTGNQPQHF. Combining the CDR3 with reference TRBV12-5 and TRBJ1-5 gives the whole variable domain DARVTQTPRHKVTEMGQEVTMRCQPILGHNTVFWYRQTMMQGLELLAYFRNRAPLDDSGMPKDRFSAEMPDATLATLKIQPSEPRDSAVYFCASGPSGTGNQPQHFGDGTRLSIL.

This clonotype occurred many times. The rearrangement links TRBV5-1 to TRBJ2-5, with D maybe TRBD1 (5 bases). V shed 4 bases and J shed 4 bases, with 17 bases lying between them. The germline CDR1 and CDR2 sequences are SGHRS and YFSETQ. This CDR3 comprises 15 residues. The CDR3 DNA reads as TGCGCCAGCAGCCCACAACAAGACAGACTAGAGACCCAGTACTTC. Its protein product is CASSPQQDRLETQYF. Together with reference TRBV5-1 and TRBJ2-5, the CDR3 gives the full variable domain: KAGVTQTPRYLIKTRGQQVTLSCSPISGHRSVSWYQQTPGQGLQFLFEYFSETQRNKGNFPGRFSGRQFSNSRSEMNVSTLELGDSALYLCASSPQQDRLETQYFGPGTRLLVL.

This clonotype has at least ten counts. V is TRBV15 and J is TRBJ2-7, with 10 bases lining up with TRBD1. The V segment lost 1 base and the J segment 5 bases; nucleotides outside the gene matches: 2. The CDR3 extends over 14 amino acids. CDR1 is LNHNV and CDR2 is YYDKDF in the germline V gene (reference sequence). In DNA, the CDR3 is TGTGCCACCAGCAGAGGGACAGGGGGACACGAGCAGTACTTC. Its protein product is CATSRGTGGHEQYF.

In its sample, this clonotype was seen many times. The rearrangement joins TRBV28 to TRBJ2-3, with 9 bases lining up with TRBD1. Germline CDR1 MDHEN, CDR2 SYDVKM. This CDR3 spans 15 amino acids. V was clipped by 4 bases and J by 4 bases; unmatched bases: 6. The CDR3 nucleotides are TGTGCCAGCAGTTGGGGACAGGGAGCCGCAGATACGCAGTATTTT. This encodes CASSWGQGAADTQYF.

V is TRBV12-3 or TRBV12-4 and J is TRBJ1-4; 10 bases map to TRBD1. The CDR3 covers 14 residues. The J segment lost 8 bases and the V segment lost 10 bases, leaving 10 bases of the junction unmatched. In nucleotides, the CDR3 is TGTGCCACACAGACAGGGGGCGCAGGAGAAAAACTGTTTTTT. It translates to CATQTGGAGEKLFF.

There are a few counts of this clonotype. This chain uses TRBV3-1 with TRBJ2-3; possibly TRBD1 or TRBD2 for D (5 bases each). Trimming cost V 6 bases and J 5 bases, with 18 bases left between them. From germline, CDR1 is LGHDT and CDR2 YNNKEL (reference sequence). The CDR3 spans 15 residues. In nucleotides, the CDR3 is TGTGCCAGCAGTCACCGAGGGACGGCGGTAGATACGCAGTATTTT. It specifies CASSHRGTAVDTQYF.

This clonotype was counted only a few times. A much larger clone sits a single nucleotide away, making a read error possible. The chain recombines TRBV6-1 with TRBJ2-1; TRBD2 agrees at 7 bases. J was trimmed by 5 bases and V by 10 bases; bases with no gene match: 29. Germline V lookup: CDR1 MNHNS, CDR2 SASEGT. The CDR3 totals 20 residues. CDR3 amino acids: CATLKLFGVFGGSKDNEQFF. The CDR3 nucleotides are TGTGCCACCCTCAAACTATTCGGGGTGTTTGGCGGGAGCAAGGACAATGAGCAGTTCTTC.

This clonotype was seen ten or more times. The V and J genes are TRBV27 and TRBJ1-1; TRBD1 is a possible D gene (5 bases). CDR1 MNHEY and CDR2 SMNVEV come from the germline V gene (reference sequence). Trimming pared 3 bases from V and 1 base from J, leaving 9 bases between. The CDR3 extends over 14 amino acids. The CDR3 region is CASSLPGTNTEAFF. DNA for the CDR3: TGTGCCAGCAGTTTGCCTGGGACGAACACTGAAGCTTTCTTT.

Ten or more counts support this clonotype. The chain joins TRBV7-9 to TRBJ2-1; 10 bases fit TRBD2. Germline assignment: CDR1 SEHNR and CDR2 FQNEAQ (reference sequence). The CDR3 sequence is 17 residues long. V trimming: 0 bases; J trimming: 4 bases; junction bases outside the gene matches: 6. CDR3 amino acids: CASSLAFGLAEYNEQFF. In DNA form, the CDR3 reads TGTGCCAGCAGCTTAGCGTTCGGACTAGCGGAATACAATGAGCAGTTCTTC.

This clonotype has at least ten counts. The J gene is TRBJ2-2, the V gene TRBV2, with D uncertain. Trimming left V 4 bases short and J 3 bases short, with 6 bases between. The CDR3 spans 13 residues. The germline CDR1 and CDR2 sequences are SNHLY and FYNNEI. The CDR3 protein is CASSVTYTGELFF. The DNA of the CDR3 is TGTGCCAGCAGTGTGACTTACACCGGGGAGCTGTTTTTT.

The rearrangement links TRBV9 to TRBJ2-5, with D perhaps TRBD1 (6 bases). This CDR3 has 15 amino acids. V was trimmed by 0 bases and J by 4 bases, leaving 13 bases between them. Germline-derived CDR1 and CDR2 are SGDLS and YYNGEE. The CDR3 spells CASSVEPTGRETQYF. Here the CDR3 DNA reads TGTGCCAGCAGCGTAGAACCTACAGGGCGAGAGACCCAGTACTTC.

V usage is TRBV5-1 and J usage is TRBJ2-1; D perhaps matches TRBD1 (6 bases). Germline V gene lookup returns CDR1 SGHRS and CDR2 YFSETQ. The CDR3 has 15 residues. V gave up 4 bases and J gave up 6 bases, with 17 bases separating them. CDR3 sequence (DNA): TGCGCCAGCAGCACCCACAGGGTCGGAGCCAATGAGCAGTTCTTC. Translated, it gives CASSTHRVGANEQFF.